Listed here is a single T cell receptor beta chain. What it binds is unknown. TCRdb's copy holds only in-frame clones and misses some; the assay was immunoSEQ multiplex PCR. Of some 40,000 clones in the sample, around 73% are singletons; the top ten hold about 15%. This record belongs to a study of vaccination effects on CD4 cells after COVID-19. Study in general: The participants, recipients of two vaccine doses, got either BNT162b2 or mRNA-1273.

Viral peptide pools were used in the ViraFEST assay to expand antigen-specific CD4+ T cells, and sequencing came afterward. Subsequent to a culture period of about ten days, CD4+ T cells were isolated. Infection with SARS-CoV-2 occurred in the person between March and December 2020, and PCR confirmed it. The CDR3 runs 14 residues. V shed 7 bases and J shed 8 bases, with 17 bases lying between them. Germline CDR1 SGHAT, CDR2 FQNNGV. Study-level findings and limits: Mainly new clones induced by vaccination were found among post-vaccine spike-reactive clones in convalescents.

The receptor was isolated from a human donor who had a prior SARS-CoV-2 infection. The chain is built from TRBV11-2 and TRBJ1-4; the D is unclear. The source was CD4+ T cells from PBMCs cultured with HCoV-NL63 spike peptides, collected before COVID-19 vaccination. CDR3 amino acids: CASTLDGSYEKLFF. CDR3 DNA sequence: TGTGCCAGCACCCTAGACGGGTCGTACGAAAAACTGTTTTTT.